This T cell receptor (beta chain) was captured in a study of CXCR3-negative and CXCR3-positive naive CD8 T cells. For the study at large: Total TRB output reached around 140 million reads, about 1.5 +/- 0.3 million per library. Points from the study as a whole: In CXCR3-positive naive cells, the TRB CDR3s were more hydrophobic than in CXCR3-negative naive cells.

The CDR3 covers 14 residues. As for this clonotype: Antigen: not known.

CD45RO-CCR7+CD27+CD95- cells counted as naive CD8+ T cells. UMI-labeled 5' RACE yielded the TRB cDNA libraries. TCRdb re-called the 5' RACE reads; every CDR3 protein appears as one record, without DNA. The sample is made up of 46,000 or so distinct CDR3 sequences, and the top ten hold around 1.4% of it. The receptor was derived from a human donor in good health. Some clones in this sample may be carry-over from other donors' samples. The sample taken for sequencing was naive CXCR3- CD8+ T cells from blood. Subset reported: CD45RO-CCR7+CD27+CD95- naive CD8+ T cells lacking CXCR3 (TNR3-). The gene calls are TRBV12-3 or TRBV12-4 and TRBJ2-7; TCRdb designates TRBD2, a call that cannot be tested without DNA. The CDR3: CASSPGTSFDEQYF.